One sample yielded the 5 T cell receptor beta chains listed below, sequenced in a study of CD8+ T cells in alopecia areata. Treatment in this sample: oral pan-JAK inhibitor, 5-10 mg twice daily. Following extraction, RNA underwent reverse transcription to cDNA, which served as the sequencing template. Clones were sequenced by immunoSEQ multiplex PCR, and TCRdb holds only the in-frame ones, with some missing. The sample consists of some 120,000 clones, over 60% of them appearing once. The input for sequencing was CD4+ T cells sorted from blood, taken at week 4, from a patient treated with tofacitinib. These receptors all stem from a human donor with alopecia areata.

V and J are TRBV5-6 and TRBJ1-2; 11 bases fit TRBD1. This CDR3 is 15 amino acids long. J gave up 2 bases and V 10 bases, and 10 bases lay outside the gene matches. Germline CDR1 is SGHDT and CDR2 is YYEEEE. Here the CDR3 reads CAGTSGQGANYGYTF. CDR3 nucleotide sequence: TGTGCCGGAACATCCGGACAGGGGGCCAACTATGGCTACACCTTC. Using reference TRBV5-6 and TRBJ1-2 for the parts outside the CDR3, the full variable domain is DAGVTQSPTHLIKTRGQQVTLRCSPKSGHDTVSWYQQALGQGPQFIFQYYEEEERQRGNFPDRFSGHQFPNYSSELNVNALLLGDSALYLCAGTSGQGANYGYTFGSGTRLTVV.

This chain uses TRBV9 with TRBJ2-2; no firm D call. The germline V gene has CDR1 SGDLS and CDR2 YYNGEE. The CDR3 contains 13 residues. V lost 3 bases, J lost 6 bases, and 9 bases lay in between. The CDR3 here is CASSGGSSGELFF. CDR3 coding DNA: TGTGCCAGCAGCGGCGGTAGTTCCGGGGAGCTGTTTTTT.

The rearrangement joins TRBV7-9 to TRBJ2-3; no definite D call. CDR3 length: 13 amino acids. The germline V and J ends were trimmed by 5 bases and 5 bases, with 11 bases remaining between them. Per the germline V gene, CDR1 is SEHNR and CDR2 is FQNEAQ (reference sequence). The CDR3 reads CASSIGFGDTQYF. CDR3 nucleotide sequence: TGTGCCAGCAGCATCGGGTTTGGAGATACGCAGTATTTT.

The chain recombines TRBV2 with TRBJ2-2, with unresolved D. The CDR3 is 15 residues long. Germline V gives CDR1 SNHLY, CDR2 FYNNEI. Trimming left V 5 bases short and J 0 bases short, with 10 bases between. CDR3 in DNA: TGTGCCAGCAGTATGAATGGGGCGAACACCGGGGAGCTGTTTTTT. Amino acids: CASSMNGANTGELFF.

The V and J genes are TRBV5-1 and TRBJ2-3; the D is unclear. Trimming removed 0 bases from V and 5 bases from J, with 13 bases in between. CDR1 SGHRS and CDR2 YFSETQ come from the germline V gene. CDR3 length: 15 residues. The CDR3 loop reads CASSLEGGTQDTQYF. In nucleotides, the CDR3 is TGCGCCAGCAGCTTGGAGGGCGGTACTCAAGATACGCAGTATTTT.